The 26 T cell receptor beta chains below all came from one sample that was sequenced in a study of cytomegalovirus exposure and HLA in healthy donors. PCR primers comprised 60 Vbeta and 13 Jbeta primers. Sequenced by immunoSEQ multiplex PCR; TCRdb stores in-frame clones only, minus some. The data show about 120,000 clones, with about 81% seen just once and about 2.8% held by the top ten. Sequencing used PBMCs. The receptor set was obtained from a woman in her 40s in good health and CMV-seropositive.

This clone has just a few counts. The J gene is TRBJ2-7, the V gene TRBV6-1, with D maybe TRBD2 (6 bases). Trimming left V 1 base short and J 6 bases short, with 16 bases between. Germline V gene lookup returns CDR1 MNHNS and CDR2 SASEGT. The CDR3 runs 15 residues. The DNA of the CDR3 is TGTGCCAGCAGTGAAGTGGTTGGAGGGGCGAGCGAGCAGTACTTC. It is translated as CASSEVVGGASEQYF.

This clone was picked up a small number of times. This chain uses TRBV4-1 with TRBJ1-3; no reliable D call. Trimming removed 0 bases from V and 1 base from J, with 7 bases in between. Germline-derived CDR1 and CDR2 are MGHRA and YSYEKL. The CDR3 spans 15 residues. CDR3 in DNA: TGCGCCAGCAGCCAAGATGCAGGTTCTGGAAACACCATATATTTT. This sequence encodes CASSQDAGSGNTIYF.

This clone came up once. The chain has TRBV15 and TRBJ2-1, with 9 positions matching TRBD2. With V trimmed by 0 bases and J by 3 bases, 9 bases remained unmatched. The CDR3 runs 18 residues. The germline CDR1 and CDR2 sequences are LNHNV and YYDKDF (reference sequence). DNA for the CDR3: TGTGCCACCAGCAGAGATCGGCGGGGGGGGTCTCTCTACAATGAGCAGTTCTTC. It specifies CATSRDRRGGSLYNEQFF.

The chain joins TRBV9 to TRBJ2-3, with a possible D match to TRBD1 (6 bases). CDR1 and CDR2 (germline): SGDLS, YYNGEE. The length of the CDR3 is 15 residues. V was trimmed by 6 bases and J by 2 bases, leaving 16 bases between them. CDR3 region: CASTKGTLVTDTQYF. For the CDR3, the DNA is TGTGCCAGCACAAAGGGGACACTGGTCACAGATACGCAGTATTTT.

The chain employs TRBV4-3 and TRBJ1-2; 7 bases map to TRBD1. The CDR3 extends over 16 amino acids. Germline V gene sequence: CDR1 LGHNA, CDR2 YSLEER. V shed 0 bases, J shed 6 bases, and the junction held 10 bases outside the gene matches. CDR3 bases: TGCGCCAGCAGCCAAGATGTAGGGGGCGCCTGGGATGGCTACACCTTC. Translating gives CASSQDVGGAWDGYTF.

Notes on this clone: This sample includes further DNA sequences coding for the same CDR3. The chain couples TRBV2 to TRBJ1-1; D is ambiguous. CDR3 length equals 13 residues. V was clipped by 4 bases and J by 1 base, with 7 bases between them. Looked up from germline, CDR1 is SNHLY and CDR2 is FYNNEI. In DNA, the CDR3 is TGTGCCAGCAGTGGTAGCAGGAACACTGAAGCTTTCTTT. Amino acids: CASSGSRNTEAFF.

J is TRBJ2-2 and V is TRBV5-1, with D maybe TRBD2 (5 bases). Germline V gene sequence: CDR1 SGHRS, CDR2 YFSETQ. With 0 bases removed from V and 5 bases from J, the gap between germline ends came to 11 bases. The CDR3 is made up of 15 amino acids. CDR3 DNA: TGCGCCAGCAGCTTGGGAAGGGAGTGGACCGGGGAGCTGTTTTTT. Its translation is CASSLGREWTGELFF.

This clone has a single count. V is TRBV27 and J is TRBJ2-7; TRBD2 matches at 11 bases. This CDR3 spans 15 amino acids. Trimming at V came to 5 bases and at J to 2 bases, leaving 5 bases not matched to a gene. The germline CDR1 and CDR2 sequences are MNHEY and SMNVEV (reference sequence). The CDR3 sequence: CASSRPGLAAYEQYF. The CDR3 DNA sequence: TGTGCCAGCAGTAGACCGGGACTAGCGGCCTACGAGCAGTACTTC.

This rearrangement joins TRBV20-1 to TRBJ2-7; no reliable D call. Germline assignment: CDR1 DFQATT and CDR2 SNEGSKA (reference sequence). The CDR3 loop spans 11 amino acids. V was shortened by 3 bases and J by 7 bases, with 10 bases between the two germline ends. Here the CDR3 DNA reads TGCAGTGCTAGCTCCGCGTGGGAGCAGTACTTC. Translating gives CSASSAWEQYF.

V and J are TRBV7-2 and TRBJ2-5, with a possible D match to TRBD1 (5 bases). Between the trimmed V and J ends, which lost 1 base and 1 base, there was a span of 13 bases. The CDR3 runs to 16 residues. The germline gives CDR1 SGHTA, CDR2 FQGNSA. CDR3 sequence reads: CASSLGNSGSQETQYF. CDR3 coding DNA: TGTGCCAGCAGCTTAGGAAACTCAGGGTCCCAAGAGACCCAGTACTTC.

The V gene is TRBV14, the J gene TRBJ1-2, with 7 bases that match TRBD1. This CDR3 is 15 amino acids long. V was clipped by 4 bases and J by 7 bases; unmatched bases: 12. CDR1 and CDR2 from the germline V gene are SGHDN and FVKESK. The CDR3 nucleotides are TGTGCCAGCAGCCGGACAGGAGTTTTCTACGGTGGCTACACCTTC. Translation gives CASSRTGVFYGGYTF.

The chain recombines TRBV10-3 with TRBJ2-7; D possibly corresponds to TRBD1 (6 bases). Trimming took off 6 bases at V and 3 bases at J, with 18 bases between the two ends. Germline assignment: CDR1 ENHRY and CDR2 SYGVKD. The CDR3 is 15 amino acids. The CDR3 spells CAISRAGDADYEQYF. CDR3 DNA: TGTGCCATCAGCCGGGCAGGGGACGCGGACTACGAGCAGTACTTC.

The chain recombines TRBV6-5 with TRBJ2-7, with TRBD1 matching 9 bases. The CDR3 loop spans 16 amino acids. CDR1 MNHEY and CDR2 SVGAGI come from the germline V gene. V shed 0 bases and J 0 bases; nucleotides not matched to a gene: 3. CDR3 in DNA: TGTGCCAGCAGTTACTCGAAGACAGGGGGCTCCTACGAGCAGTACTTC. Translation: CASSYSKTGGSYEQYF.

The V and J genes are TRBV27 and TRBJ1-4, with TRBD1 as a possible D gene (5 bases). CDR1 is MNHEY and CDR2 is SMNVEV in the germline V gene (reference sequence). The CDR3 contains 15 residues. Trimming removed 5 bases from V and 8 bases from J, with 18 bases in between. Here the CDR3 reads CASSPGQISLEKLFF. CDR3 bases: TGTGCCAGCAGTCCAGGGCAGATCTCCCTGGAAAAACTGTTTTTT.

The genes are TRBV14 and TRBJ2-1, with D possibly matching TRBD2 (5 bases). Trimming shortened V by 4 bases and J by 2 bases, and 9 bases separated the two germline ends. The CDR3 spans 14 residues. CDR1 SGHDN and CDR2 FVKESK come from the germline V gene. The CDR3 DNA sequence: TGTGCCAGCAGCCCAACTAGTCCCTACAATGAGCAGTTCTTC. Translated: CASSPTSPYNEQFF.

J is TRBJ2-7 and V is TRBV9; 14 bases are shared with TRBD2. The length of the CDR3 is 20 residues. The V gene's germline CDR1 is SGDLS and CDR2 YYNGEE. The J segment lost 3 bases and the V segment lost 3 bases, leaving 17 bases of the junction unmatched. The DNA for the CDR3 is TGTGCCAGCAGCGCCTCCCGGATGGGACTAGCGGGGGAAGGCCTCTACGAGCAGTACTTC. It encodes CASSASRMGLAGEGLYEQYF.

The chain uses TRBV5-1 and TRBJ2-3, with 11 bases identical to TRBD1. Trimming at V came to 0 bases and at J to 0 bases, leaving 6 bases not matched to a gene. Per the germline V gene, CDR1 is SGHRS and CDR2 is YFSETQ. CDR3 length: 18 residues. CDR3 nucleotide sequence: TGCGCCAGCAGCTTGGTCCTAGGACAGGGGGCTAGCACAGATACGCAGTATTTT. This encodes CASSLVLGQGASTDTQYF.

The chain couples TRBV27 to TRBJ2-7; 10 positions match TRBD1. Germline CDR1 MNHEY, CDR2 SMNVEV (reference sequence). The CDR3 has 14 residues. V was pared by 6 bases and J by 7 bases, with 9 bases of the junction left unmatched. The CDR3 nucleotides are TGTGCCAGCAGAGCGACAGGGGGCCGCGGTGAGCAGTACTTC. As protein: CASRATGGRGEQYF.

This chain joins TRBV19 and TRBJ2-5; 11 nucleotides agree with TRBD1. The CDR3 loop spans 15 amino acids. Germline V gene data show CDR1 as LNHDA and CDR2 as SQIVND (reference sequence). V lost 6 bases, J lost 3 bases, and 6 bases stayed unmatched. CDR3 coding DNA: TGTGCCAGTAGAGGTCGGGACAGGGGGAAAGAGACCCAGTACTTC. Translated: CASRGRDRGKETQYF.

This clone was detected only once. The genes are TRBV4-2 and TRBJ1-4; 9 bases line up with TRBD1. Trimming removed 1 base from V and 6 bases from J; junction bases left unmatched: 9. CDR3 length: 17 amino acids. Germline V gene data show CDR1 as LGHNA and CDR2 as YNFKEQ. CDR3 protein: CASSQVRTGAEDEKLFF. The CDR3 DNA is TGTGCCAGCAGCCAAGTTCGGACAGGGGCAGAGGATGAAAAACTGTTTTTT.

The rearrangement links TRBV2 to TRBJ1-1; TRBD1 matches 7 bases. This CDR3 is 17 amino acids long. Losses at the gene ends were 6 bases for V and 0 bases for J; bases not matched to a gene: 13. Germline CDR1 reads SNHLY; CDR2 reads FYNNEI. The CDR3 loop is CASSPFTGDIMNTEAFF. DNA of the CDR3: TGTGCCAGCAGCCCATTCACAGGGGATATAATGAACACTGAAGCTTTCTTT. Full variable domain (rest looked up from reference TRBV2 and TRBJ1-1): EPEVTQTPSHQVTQMGQEVILRCVPISNHLYFYWYRQILGQKVEFLVSFYNNEISEKSEIFDDQFSVERPDGSNFTLKIRSTKLEDSAMYFCASSPFTGDIMNTEAFFGQGTRLTVV.

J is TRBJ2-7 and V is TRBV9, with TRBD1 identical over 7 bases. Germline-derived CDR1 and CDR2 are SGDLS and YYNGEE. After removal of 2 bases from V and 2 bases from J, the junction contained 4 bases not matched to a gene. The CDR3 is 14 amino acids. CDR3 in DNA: TGTGCCAGCAGCGTCGGACAGGAGACCTACGAGCAGTACTTC. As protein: CASSVGQETYEQYF.

CDR3 loop: CASSQYNEQFF. CDR3 sequence (DNA): TGTGCCAGCAGCCAATACAATGAGCAGTTCTTC. The chain uses TRBV9 and TRBJ2-1; D not resolved. The CDR3 spans 11 residues. Trimming pared 4 bases from V and 4 bases from J, leaving 3 bases between. Germline CDR1 and CDR2: SGDLS and YYNGEE.

CDR3 bases: TGTGCCAGCAGCATCAGGGAATCCAGCCACGAGCAGTACTTC. Its translation is CASSIRESSHEQYF. V usage is TRBV7-2 and J usage is TRBJ2-7; possibly TRBD1 for D (5 bases). CDR1 is SGHTA, CDR2 FQGNSA, per germline. Trimming stripped 5 bases from V and 5 bases from J, with 16 bases between. The CDR3 extends over 14 amino acids.

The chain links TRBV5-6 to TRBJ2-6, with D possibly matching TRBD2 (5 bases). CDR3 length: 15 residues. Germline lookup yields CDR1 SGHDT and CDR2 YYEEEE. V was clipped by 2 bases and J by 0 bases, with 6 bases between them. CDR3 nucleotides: TGTGCCAGCAGCTTAGAGGGCTCTGGGGCCAACGTCCTGACTTTC. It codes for CASSLEGSGANVLTF.

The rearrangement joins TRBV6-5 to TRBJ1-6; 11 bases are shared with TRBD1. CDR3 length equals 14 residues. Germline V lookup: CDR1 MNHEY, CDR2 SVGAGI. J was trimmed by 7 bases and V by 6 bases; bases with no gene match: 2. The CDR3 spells CASRGTGGNSPLHF. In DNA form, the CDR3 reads TGTGCCAGCAGAGGGACAGGGGGAAATTCACCCCTCCACTTT.